This T cell receptor (beta chain) was identified during a study of T cells in Graves' hyperthyroidism and ophthalmopathy. Study summary: Peripheral blood was taken when the disease was first diagnosed, before any treatment began. Findings and caveats of the study: Model-based prediction identified ophthalmopathy a median around 6.7 months prior to its onset.

In the case of this clonotype: Its antigen is unidentified.

Amplification targeted TCR beta CDR3 regions from RNA transcripts. Researchers ran a first-round RT-PCR on the TCR CDR3 using the HTBI primer set. One entry per CDR3 protein results from TCRdb running MiXCR on the multiplex PCR reads. The sample has about 740,000 distinct CDR3 sequences, about 14% seen once. Patients with uncontrolled infections, other autoimmune diseases, pregnancy or lactation were excluded. Fresh 10 ml peripheral blood yielded PBMCs. The CDR3 is 18 amino acids. Germline V gene sequence: CDR1 SEHNR, CDR2 FQNEAQ (reference sequence). Trimming stripped 1 base from V and 4 bases from J, with 22 bases between.

Source material: blood. The genes are TRBV7-9 and TRBJ1-1; D perhaps matches TRBD1 (5 bases). The sequence was collected from a woman younger than 30 with Graves' hyperthyroidism. The chain's CDR3 is CASSLGLLSGDGPTEAFF. The CDR3 DNA is TGTGCCAGCAGCTTAGGCCTTTTATCGGGGGATGGACCCACTGAAGCTTTCTTT.